The 32 T cell receptor beta chains below were found in one sample sequenced in a study of CD8+ T cells in alopecia areata. RNA, once extracted, was reverse transcribed into cDNA for use as the sequencing template. Clones were sequenced by immunoSEQ multiplex PCR, and TCRdb holds only the in-frame ones, with some missing. The repertoire has about 190,000 clones, about three fifths of them found once; the top ten carry less than 0.8%. Treatment in this sample: oral pan-JAK inhibitor, 5-10 mg twice daily. The sequenced sample was CD4+ T cells sorted from blood, obtained at week 4, from a patient treated with tofacitinib. The receptors originated from a human donor with alopecia areata.

This clone appeared once. The genes are TRBV25-1 and TRBJ2-5; tentatively, D is TRBD2 (5 bases). This CDR3 is 14 amino acids long. Germline CDR1 and CDR2: MGHDK and SYGVNS. The V end lost 2 bases, the J end lost 4 bases, and 11 bases lay between the germline ends. The CDR3 sequence: CASSEGSLGETQYF. Written as DNA, the CDR3 is TGTGCCAGCAGTGAAGGGTCACTAGGAGAGACCCAGTACTTC.

This chain uses TRBV7-2 with TRBJ2-1, with unresolved D. In germline, CDR1 is SGHTA, CDR2 FQGNSA. V was shortened by 5 bases and J by 7 bases, with 9 bases between the two germline ends. CDR3 size: 12 residues. The CDR3 loop is CASSESRNEQFF. The CDR3, as DNA: TGTGCCAGCAGCGAGTCCAGGAATGAGCAGTTCTTC. The complete variable domain, with remaining parts taken from reference TRBV7-2 and TRBJ2-1, reads GAGVSQSPSNKVTEKGKDVELRCDPISGHTALYWYRQSLGQGLEFLIYFQGNSAPDKSGLPSDRFSAERTGGSVSTLTIQRTQQEDSAVYLCASSESRNEQFFGPGTRLTVL.

This clone has more than one count but fewer than ten. The chain has TRBV29-1 and TRBJ2-3; 9 bases match TRBD2. CDR3 length: 17 amino acids. CDR1 is SQVTM, CDR2 ANQGSEA, per germline. With V trimmed by 4 bases and J by 1 base, 12 bases remained unmatched. CDR3: CSVGFRLAGGRTDTQYF. Written as DNA, the CDR3 is TGCAGCGTTGGGTTTCGTTTGGCGGGAGGGCGCACAGATACGCAGTATTTT.

The V and J genes are TRBV29-1 and TRBJ2-1, with TRBD1 as a possible D gene (6 bases). V was pared by 5 bases and J by 8 bases, with 13 bases between. CDR3 length equals 12 residues. Germline lookup yields CDR1 SQVTM and CDR2 ANQGSEA. In nucleotides, the CDR3 is TGCAGCGTTTCAGCGAACAGGGATGAGCAGTTCTTC. Its protein is CSVSANRDEQFF.

The V and J genes are TRBV7-2 and TRBJ2-7; D ambiguous. The CDR3 is 14 amino acids. Trimming pared 1 base from V and 7 bases from J, leaving 14 bases between. CDR1 SGHTA and CDR2 FQGNSA come from the germline V gene. The CDR3 nucleotides are TGTGCCAGCAGCTTAGGGCAAAAAGGGAAGGAGCAGTACTTC. Its protein is CASSLGQKGKEQYF.

This rearrangement joins TRBV30 to TRBJ1-5; D gene ambiguous. The CDR3 covers 12 residues. The V end lost 0 bases, the J end lost 6 bases, and 6 bases lay between the germline ends. In germline, CDR1 is GTSNPN, CDR2 SVGIG (reference sequence). CDR3 residues: CAWSVGSQPQHF. In DNA form, the CDR3 reads TGTGCCTGGAGTGTCGGAAGTCAGCCCCAGCATTTT.

The J gene is TRBJ2-7, the V gene TRBV18; no definite D call. CDR1 and CDR2 from the germline V gene are KGHSH and LQKENI. There are 12 residues in the CDR3. V lost 6 bases and J 3 bases, leaving 9 bases between the germline ends. The CDR3 loop reads CASSSDVYEQYF. The CDR3 DNA reads as TGTGCCAGCTCTTCGGATGTCTACGAGCAGTACTTC.

The chain employs TRBV30 and TRBJ2-7; 10 positions agree with TRBD2. CDR3 size: 13 residues. The V and J ends lost 0 bases and 6 bases, in that order; junction bases with no gene match: 2. Germline V CDR1 and CDR2: GTSNPN, SVGIG (reference sequence). The DNA of the CDR3 is TGTGCCTGGAGTGTAAGCGGGAGGGGCGAGCAGTACTTC. It encodes CAWSVSGRGEQYF. The full variable domain, rest sourced from reference TRBV30 and TRBJ2-7, is SQTIHQWPATLVQPVGSPLSLECTVEGTSNPNLYWYRQAAGRGLQLLFYSVGIGQISSEVPQNLSASRPQDRQFILSSKKLLLSDSGFYLCAWSVSGRGEQYFGPGTRLTVT.

With regard to this clone: Relative to the germline gene, one junction end is altered; a read error may explain this. The J gene is TRBJ2-1, the V gene TRBV11-1; D gene unclear. The CDR3 loop spans 12 amino acids. The germline V gene encodes CDR1 SGHAT and CDR2 FQDESV (reference sequence). CDR3 residues: CASSPADNEQFF. In nucleotides, the CDR3 is TGCGCCAGCAGCCCGGCGGACAATGAGCAGTTCTTC.

The chain employs TRBV29-1 and TRBJ1-3; no definite D call. The CDR3 is 13 amino acids. CDR1 is SQVTM, CDR2 ANQGSEA, per germline. V lost 7 bases and J lost 0, with 10 bases in between. The CDR3 DNA sequence: TGCAGCGCTGCGGAAAGCTCTGGAAACACCATATATTTT. Amino acids: CSAAESSGNTIYF.

A few counts support this clone. The chain employs TRBV5-1 and TRBJ2-6, with D unclear. Trimming took 6 bases from V and 0 from J, leaving 7 bases between them. Looked up from germline, CDR1 is SGHRS and CDR2 is YFSETQ. The CDR3 is 14 amino acids. The CDR3 DNA reads TGCGCCAGCACCCCCACCTCTGGGGCCAACGTCCTGACTTTC. As protein: CASTPTSGANVLTF.

The rearrangement links TRBV5-6 to TRBJ2-1; the D is unclear. There are 12 residues in the CDR3. Germline values: CDR1 SGHDT, CDR2 YYEEEE. The ends were cut back, 0 bases at V and 8 bases at J, with 6 bases in the middle. This chain's CDR3 is CASSLDTDEQFF. The DNA for the CDR3 is TGTGCCAGCAGCTTGGACACGGATGAGCAGTTCTTC. The full variable domain, completed using reference TRBV5-6 and TRBJ2-1, is DAGVTQSPTHLIKTRGQQVTLRCSPKSGHDTVSWYQQALGQGPQFIFQYYEEEERQRGNFPDRFSGHQFPNYSSELNVNALLLGDSALYLCASSLDTDEQFFGPGTRLTVL.

This sequence joins TRBV5-6 and TRBJ2-3, with D perhaps matching TRBD2 (5 bases). Germline V lookup: CDR1 SGHDT, CDR2 YYEEEE. Trimming shortened V by 0 bases and J by 5 bases, and 10 bases separated the two germline ends. CDR3 size: 14 residues. DNA of the CDR3: TGTGCCAGCAGCTTGGGAGGGCTTGGAGATACGCAGTATTTT. Translation gives CASSLGGLGDTQYF.

This clone has more than one count but fewer than ten. V and J are TRBV9 and TRBJ2-5; 8 nucleotides match TRBD1. J lost 2 bases, V lost 4 bases, and 4 bases had no gene match. CDR1 is SGDLS, CDR2 YYNGEE, per germline. The length of the CDR3 is 14 residues. The CDR3 sequence: CASSPGTGQETQYF. In DNA form, the CDR3 reads TGTGCCAGCAGCCCCGGGACAGGACAAGAGACCCAGTACTTC.

As for this clone: This could be a read error, since a much larger clone is one nucleotide away. The chain carries TRBV7-9 and TRBJ1-2, with D unresolved. V lost 1 base and J 5 bases, leaving 2 bases between the germline ends. The germline gives CDR1 SEHNR, CDR2 FQNEAQ (reference sequence). The CDR3 spans 11 residues. The CDR3 protein is CASSLEYGYTF. DNA for the CDR3: TGTGCCAGCAGCTTAGAATATGGCTACACCTTC.

This chain joins TRBV20-1 and TRBJ2-1; no clear D. The CDR3 length is 10 residues. Trimming removed 6 bases at V and 5 bases at J, with 5 bases between. Per germline, CDR1 DFQATT and CDR2 SNEGSKA (reference sequence). The DNA of the CDR3 is TGCAGTGCAGCAGACAATGAGCAGTTCTTC. Translated: CSAADNEQFF.

The CDR3 sequence: CASSLTQVYGYTF. Here the CDR3 DNA reads TGTGCCAGCAGCTTAACGCAGGTCTATGGCTACACCTTC. The chain carries TRBV11-2 and TRBJ1-2, with unresolved D. The CDR3 is 13 amino acids. The V gene's germline CDR1 is SGHAT and CDR2 FQNNGV. Between the trimmed V and J ends, which lost 2 bases and 4 bases, there was a span of 8 bases.

This clone was found a few times. V and J are TRBV28 and TRBJ2-1, with a tentative D call TRBD2 (7 bases). The V end was cut by 0 bases, the J end by 6 bases, with 12 bases between. Germline V lookup: CDR1 MDHEN, CDR2 SYDVKM. The CDR3 sequence is 15 residues long. CDR3 in amino acids: CASSLWGGRTNEQFF. As DNA, the CDR3 is TGTGCCAGCAGTTTATGGGGGGGGCGAACCAATGAGCAGTTCTTC.

The chain combines TRBV7-9 with TRBJ2-5; D remains unclear. This CDR3 contains 14 residues. Germline loops: CDR1 SEHNR, CDR2 FQNEAQ (reference sequence). Trimming removed 5 bases from V and 2 bases from J, with 12 bases in between. CDR3 region: CASSRPVAQETQYF. CDR3 DNA: TGTGCCAGCAGCCGCCCGGTAGCACAAGAGACCCAGTACTTC.

This clone was seen more than once but under ten times. The rearrangement joins TRBV30 to TRBJ2-7, with TRBD1 identical over 11 bases. Trimming removed 0 bases from V and 2 bases from J; junction bases left unmatched: 12. Germline loops: CDR1 GTSNPN, CDR2 SVGIG (reference sequence). CDR3 length: 18 amino acids. CDR3 nucleotides: TGTGCCTGGAGTGTACTGGGGGTGAGGGACAGGGGGACCTACGAGCAGTACTTC. This codes for CAWSVLGVRDRGTYEQYF.

This chain connects TRBV10-3 to TRBJ2-2; a weak D match, TRBD1 (5 bases). CDR3 length equals 14 residues. With 3 bases removed from V and 0 bases from J, the gap between germline ends came to 5 bases. Germline assignment: CDR1 ENHRY and CDR2 SYGVKD. The CDR3 loop is CAISEQANTGELFF. CDR3 bases: TGTGCCATCAGTGAACAGGCGAACACCGGGGAGCTGTTTTTT.

In regard to this clone: Other nucleotide sequences in the sample specify the same CDR3. V is TRBV29-1 and J is TRBJ1-2, with D maybe TRBD1 (6 bases). The CDR3 totals 13 residues. Germline assignment: CDR1 SQVTM and CDR2 ANQGSEA. The ends were cut back, 0 bases at V and 7 bases at J, with 12 bases in the middle. The CDR3 nucleotides read TGCAGCGTTGAAGATGGCAGGGGTGGTGGCTACACCTTC. This sequence encodes CSVEDGRGGGYTF.

The chain recombines TRBV5-1 with TRBJ2-2; no clear D. The CDR3 runs 15 residues. Germline CDR1 is SGHRS and CDR2 is YFSETQ. V lost 0 bases and J lost 3, with 9 bases in between. This CDR3 reads CASSLGSADTGELFF. The CDR3 DNA reads as TGCGCCAGCAGCTTGGGGAGCGCCGACACCGGGGAGCTGTTTTTT.

This chain connects TRBV7-2 to TRBJ2-7; the match to TRBD1 covers 7 bases. The CDR3 runs 14 residues. CDR1 is SGHTA and CDR2 is FQGNSA in the germline V gene. Trimming took 5 bases from V and 2 from J; bases not matched to a gene: 6. CDR3 protein: CASSPNRGPYEQYF. In DNA, the CDR3 is TGTGCCAGCAGCCCTAACAGGGGCCCCTACGAGCAGTACTTC.

V gene TRBV5-1 combines with J gene TRBJ2-7; weak D call: TRBD1 (6 bases). Deletions cut 3 bases from V and 6 bases from J, with 16 bases between. This CDR3 is built from 14 residues. CDR1 is SGHRS and CDR2 is YFSETQ in the germline V gene. The CDR3 region is CASSSPGTRVEQYF. CDR3 DNA: TGCGCCAGCAGCTCCCCCGGGACAAGGGTCGAGCAGTACTTC.

This rearrangement joins TRBV2 to TRBJ1-4; no firm D call. The CDR3 covers 20 residues. Germline V gene data show CDR1 as SNHLY and CDR2 as FYNNEI. V lost 3 bases and J 5 bases, leaving 28 bases between the germline ends. The DNA of the CDR3 is TGTGCCAGCAGTGATTCTCGGTCGGGAGGTGTTTTCCGCCAAAATGAAAAACTGTTTTTT. Amino acid sequence: CASSDSRSGGVFRQNEKLFF.

For the CDR3, the DNA is TGTGCCAGCAGCGCACCGGGACAGGGGAACTATGGCTACACCTTC. This encodes CASSAPGQGNYGYTF. This chain connects TRBV9 to TRBJ1-2; TRBD1 matches at 10 bases. The CDR3 consists of 15 residues. The germline CDR1 and CDR2 sequences are SGDLS and YYNGEE. With V trimmed by 3 bases and J by 2 bases, 4 bases remained unmatched.

The rearrangement links TRBV14 to TRBJ2-1; D possibly corresponds to TRBD2 (6 bases). The CDR3 length is 14 residues. Germline values: CDR1 SGHDN, CDR2 FVKESK. Trimming pared 3 bases from V and 10 bases from J, leaving 16 bases between. CDR3 in DNA: TGTGCCAGCAGCCAGGAGCTAACTAGCCCCGAGCAGTTCTTC. This gives the protein CASSQELTSPEQFF.

In this sample, this clone turned up a few times. This rearrangement joins TRBV29-1 to TRBJ2-3; 15 nucleotides agree with TRBD2. The CDR3 is made up of 16 amino acids. Germline V gene lookup returns CDR1 SQVTM and CDR2 ANQGSEA. The CDR3 nucleotides read TGCAGTACTCCGGGACTAGCGGGAGGAGTGATAGATACGCAGTATTTT. As protein: CSTPGLAGGVIDTQYF.

The chain couples TRBV4-2 to TRBJ2-4; tentative D call: TRBD2 (5 bases). Germline values: CDR1 LGHNA, CDR2 YNFKEQ. Trimming cost V 4 bases and J 0 bases, with 22 bases left between them. The CDR3 totals 19 residues. This CDR3 reads CASSRIRKAEHLAKNIQYF. The DNA of the CDR3 is TGTGCCAGCAGCCGCATACGGAAAGCGGAACACCTAGCCAAAAACATTCAGTACTTC.

The chain carries TRBV28 and TRBJ2-7; 8 bases are shared with TRBD2. The junction had 16 bases not matched to a gene; V was cut back by 5 bases and J by 1 base. Per germline, CDR1 MDHEN and CDR2 SYDVKM. The CDR3 is 18 amino acids. The DNA of the CDR3 is TGTGCCAGCAGTGCGCCCTTGCCCCTTGCGGGAGGTTCCTACGAGCAGTACTTC. Translated: CASSAPLPLAGGSYEQYF. The full variable domain, its missing parts supplied by reference TRBV28 and TRBJ2-7, is DVKVTQSSRYLVKRTGEKVFLECVQDMDHENMFWYRQDPGLGLRLIYFSYDVKMKEKGDIPEGYSVSREKKERFSLILESASTNQTSMYLCASSAPLPLAGGSYEQYFGPGTRLTVT.

The chain is built from TRBV19 and TRBJ2-2; 11 bases are a match to TRBD2. Germline V gene data show CDR1 as LNHDA and CDR2 as SQIVND (reference sequence). There are 16 residues in the CDR3. The V and J ends lost 6 bases and 2 bases, in that order; junction bases with no gene match: 5. In nucleotides, the CDR3 is TGTGCCAGTAGCCTAACTAGCGGGGGAAACACCGGGGAGCTGTTTTTT. Its protein is CASSLTSGGNTGELFF.